The entry below gives a single T cell receptor (beta chain) sequence along with its context. The data stem from a study of control samples from healthy donors and cancer patients. The assay was immunoSEQ multiplex PCR, and TCRdb's table has in-frame clones only and misses some. The profile shows 150,000 to 200,000 clones, just under 95% of them singletons. There are 14 residues in the CDR3. The germline gives CDR1 LGHDT, CDR2 YNNKEL (reference sequence). With V trimmed by 2 bases and J by 5 bases, 2 bases remained unmatched. The V call is TRBV3-1 (or the pseudogene TRBV3-2), the J call TRBJ1-4; 7 nucleotides line up with TRBD1. The TCR was taken from a woman between 40 and 55 years old in good health. Sequencing used blood. CDR3: CASSQQGVNEKLFF. The CDR3 DNA reads as TGTGCCAGCAGCCAACAGGGGGTGAATGAAAAACTGTTTTTT.